The rows below give T cell receptor beta chains drawn from one sample of a study of glioma-infiltrating T cells after dendritic cell vaccination. Some clones are missing from TCRdb's copy, which holds only in-frame ones; the method was immunoSEQ multiplex PCR. The sample gives 55,000 to 70,000 clones, roughly four fifths of which show up once; about 8.9% is in the top ten. The sequencing here drew on blood, taken before dendritic cell vaccination. These receptors all come from a human donor with glioblastoma. Each CDR3 is given with its conserved first and last residue.

cdr3_aa	v_call	cdr3_length
CASRDQDRENWGNQPQHF	TRBV28	18
CASETGVSGDLFF	TRBV6-1	13
CASRRDRVHGYTF	TRBV19	13
CASSLREKLFF	TRBV28	11
CASSLGQVSGDTQYF	TRBV7-9	15
CASSYDRGVGNEQFF	TRBV6-5	15
CAITRDRGTTDTQYF	TRBV10-3	15
CASSAGTGMYGNQPQHF	TRBV25-1	17
CAIGGQGSNGYTF	TRBV10-3	13
CATSVQSDSPLHF	TRBV15	13
CASRESGGISNQPQHF	TRBV5-5	16
CASSLLEGSYGYTF	TRBV5-8	14
CASSLQGYTEAFF	TRBV5-4	13
CASSLLAGGGEAQYF	TRBV5-4	15
CASSSQGADNSPLHF	TRBV18	15
CSVQGVGYGYTF	TRBV29-1	12
CASSLSSRGQGETQYF	TRBV13	16
CASSQERTGGRTDTQYF	TRBV4-2	17